This T cell receptor beta chain was recovered during a study of Ad26.COV2.S vaccination and SARS-CoV-2 variants. Stated treatment: over 15 received Ad26.COV2.S at low or high dose, single or two shots; about 5 received placebo; per-sample allocation not given. Repertoires come from day 63 after the first vaccine or placebo injection. With 4 bases clipped from V and 6 bases from J, the junction kept 10 bases outside the gene matches. Per the germline V gene, CDR1 is SGHVS and CDR2 is FQNEAQ. CDR3 size: 15 residues. Assay: immunoSEQ multiplex PCR; the TCRdb copy retains only in-frame clones and omits some. The sample holds more than 350,000 clones, 75% to 95% seen once.

This chain connects TRBV7-8 to TRBJ2-7; 9 nucleotides match TRBD2. The receptor was isolated from a person between 18 and 60 years old who received the Ad26.COV2.S COVID-19 vaccine or a placebo. The sequencing used peripheral blood, collected in a trial of Ad26.COV2.S vaccine versus placebo. The CDR3 DNA reads as TGTGCCAGCAGCTCCGCCGGGACTAGCTATCTCGAGCAGTACTTC. Amino acids: CASSSAGTSYLEQYF. Full variable domain (outside the CDR3, taken from reference TRBV7-8 and TRBJ2-7): GAGVSQSPRYKVAKRGQDVALRCDPISGHVSLFWYQQALGQGPEFLTYFQNEAQLDKSGLPSDRFFAERPEGSVSTLKIQRTQQEDSAVYLCASSSAGTSYLEQYFGPGTRLTVT.